What follows are 32 T cell receptor beta chains derived from one specimen sequenced in a study of T cells after yellow fever vaccination. TCRdb called the 5' RACE reads again in MiXCR, with one record for every CDR3 protein. The sample records about 320,000 distinct CDR3 sequences, about 10% being singletons. The source material was CD4+ T cells sorted from PBMCs, sampled 45 days after the yellow fever booster vaccination. The receptors shown here come from a man between 18 and 35 years old who received the YFV17D yellow fever vaccine.

At least ten counts were recorded for this clonotype. This chain joins TRBV29-1 and TRBJ2-3; 10 bases agree with TRBD2. Germline V gene lookup returns CDR1 SQVTM and CDR2 ANQGSEA. V lost 4 bases, J lost 2 bases, and 6 bases stayed unmatched. The length of the CDR3 is 15 residues. The CDR3, as DNA: TGCAGCGTTGGGGTAGCGGGGGGTATCACAGATACGCAGTATTTT. This encodes CSVGVAGGITDTQYF.

This clonotype was found a few times. This chain joins TRBV7-2 and TRBJ2-3; perhaps TRBD1 as D (7 bases). Trimming took off 0 bases at V and 1 base at J, with 14 bases between the two ends. Germline V lookup: CDR1 SGHTA, CDR2 FQGNSA. This CDR3 comprises 17 residues. The CDR3 spells CASSLAFGRGGTDTQYF. DNA of the CDR3: TGTGCCAGCAGCTTAGCATTCGGCAGGGGGGGCACAGATACGCAGTATTTT.

This clonotype was counted between two and nine times. The V gene is TRBV10-3, the J gene TRBJ1-2; 7 positions match TRBD1. This CDR3 contains 15 residues. Trimming at V came to 0 bases and at J to 4 bases, leaving 5 bases not matched to a gene. Germline V lookup: CDR1 ENHRY, CDR2 SYGVKD. CDR3 nucleotides: TGTGCCATCAGTGAGTCGACAGGGTTGGTCTATGGCTACACCTTC. It encodes CAISESTGLVYGYTF.

This clonotype was seen a handful of times. This chain joins TRBV12-3 or TRBV12-4 and TRBJ1-2, with a weak D call TRBD1 (5 bases). The CDR3 has 12 residues. The germline V and J ends were trimmed by 6 bases and 6 bases, with 11 bases remaining between them. CDR3 region: CASSPGHHGYTF. The CDR3 coding sequence is TGTGCCAGCAGCCCCGGACACCATGGCTACACCTTC.

The rearrangement uses TRBV6-4 and TRBJ1-1, with D maybe TRBD1 (5 bases). From germline, CDR1 is MRHNA and CDR2 SNTAGT. Trimming cost V 4 bases and J 3 bases, with 12 bases left between them. This CDR3 comprises 14 residues. CDR3 nucleotides: TGTGCCAGCAGTGTCAGGGTAGGGGACACTGAAGCTTTCTTT. It yields the protein CASSVRVGDTEAFF.

V gene TRBV29-1 combines with J gene TRBJ1-1; D ambiguous. Germline V gene data show CDR1 as SQVTM and CDR2 as ANQGSEA. Trimming removed 0 bases at V and 2 bases at J, with 10 bases between. CDR3 length: 14 amino acids. The CDR3 sequence is CSVEEIRANTEAFF. The CDR3 nucleotides are TGCAGCGTTGAAGAGATCCGGGCAAACACTGAAGCTTTCTTT.

V and J are TRBV9 and TRBJ1-1, with unresolved D. This CDR3 region has 14 residues. The V end was cut by 2 bases, the J end by 4 bases, with 12 bases between. Germline V CDR1 and CDR2: SGDLS, YYNGEE. The CDR3 DNA is TGTGCCAGCAGCGTTGCCTCCCTCAGCACTGAAGCTTTCTTT. This sequence encodes CASSVASLSTEAFF.

This clonotype was counted between two and nine times. The chain has TRBV20-1 and TRBJ2-7, with 8 bases fitting TRBD2. The CDR3 has 14 amino acids. The ends lost 5 bases at V and 7 bases at J; junction bases unmatched: 13. Looked up from germline, CDR1 is DFQATT and CDR2 is SNEGSKA (reference sequence). The CDR3 DNA is TGCAGTGCTTCCACTAGCGGCGCTCCTACGGAGCAGTACGTC. It translates to CSASTSGAPTEQYV.

This clonotype was counted between two and nine times. The chain recombines TRBV2 with TRBJ2-1, with TRBD2 matching over 7 bases. Germline lookup yields CDR1 SNHLY and CDR2 FYNNEI. The CDR3 sequence is 17 residues long. The V and J ends lost 0 bases and 8 bases, in that order; junction bases with no gene match: 13. Here the CDR3 reads CASSEALRGVVGDEQFF. The CDR3 DNA is TGTGCCAGCAGTGAAGCGCTTCGGGGGGTCGTAGGCGATGAGCAGTTCTTC.

This chain uses TRBV6-5 with TRBJ2-3; D is ambiguous. Germline lookup yields CDR1 MNHEY and CDR2 SVGAGI. The CDR3 contains 14 residues. The V end was cut by 6 bases, the J end by 6 bases, with 16 bases between. The DNA of the CDR3 is TGTGCCAGCAGGCCGATAGGTCCCTTGGATACGCAGTATTTT. Residues: CASRPIGPLDTQYF.

This clonotype was observed a handful of times. The genes are TRBV7-9 and TRBJ2-5, with a tentative D call TRBD2 (6 bases). Trimming cost V 2 bases and J 5 bases, with 9 bases left between them. CDR1 and CDR2 from the germline V gene are SEHNR and FQNEAQ (reference sequence). The length of the CDR3 is 13 residues. CDR3 residues: CASSLQAGETQYF. CDR3 in DNA: TGTGCCAGCAGCTTACAGGCGGGGGAGACCCAGTACTTC. Variable domain in full (rest from reference TRBV7-9 and TRBJ2-5): DTGVSQNPRHKITKRGQNVTFRCDPISEHNRLYWYRQTLGQGPEFLTYFQNEAQLEKSRLLSDRFSAERPKGSFSTLEIQRTEQGDSAMYLCASSLQAGETQYFGPGTRLLVL.

This clonotype has just a few counts. V and J are TRBV6-5 and TRBJ1-2; TRBD1 is a possible D gene (6 bases). The CDR3 covers 15 residues. Per the germline V gene, CDR1 is MNHEY and CDR2 is SVGAGI. Trimming left V 4 bases short and J 4 bases short, with 16 bases between. The CDR3 reads CASSSTSLGAYGYTF. The CDR3 coding sequence is TGTGCCAGCAGTTCGACTAGTTTGGGGGCCTATGGCTACACCTTC.

The chain joins TRBV20-1 to TRBJ2-2, with a possible D match to TRBD1 (5 bases). This CDR3 has 14 residues. V was trimmed by 5 bases and J by 7 bases, leaving 17 bases between them. Germline V gene sequence: CDR1 DFQATT, CDR2 SNEGSKA (reference sequence). Here the CDR3 reads CSASRRAVVGELFF. CDR3 bases: TGCAGTGCTTCACGCAGGGCGGTTGTCGGGGAGCTGTTTTTT.

The V and J genes are TRBV4-3 and TRBJ2-3; D remains unclear. CDR1 LGHNA and CDR2 YSLEER come from the germline V gene. V was trimmed by 0 bases and J by 0 bases, leaving 25 bases between them. The CDR3 covers 21 residues. In DNA form, the CDR3 reads TGCGCCAGCAGCCAAGATCTTGGGCCGACCCTTATTTACTCTAGCACAGATACGCAGTATTTT. It specifies CASSQDLGPTLIYSSTDTQYF.

Regarding this clonotype: This may stem from a read error, because a much larger clone lies one nucleotide away. The chain uses TRBV10-3 and TRBJ2-5; weak D call: TRBD2 (5 bases). The CDR3 consists of 12 residues. V was trimmed by 6 bases and J by 2 bases, leaving 7 bases between them. Germline-derived CDR1 and CDR2 are ENHRY and SYGVKD. The CDR3 here is CAISREQETQYF. The CDR3 region has the DNA TGTGCCATCAGCCGGGAACAAGAGACCCAGTACTTC.

The V gene is TRBV10-3, the J gene TRBJ1-2; no definite D call. Germline lookup yields CDR1 ENHRY and CDR2 SYGVKD. Trimming pared 2 bases from V and 4 bases from J, leaving 14 bases between. The CDR3 is 15 amino acids. The CDR3 spells CAISEPGPVLYGYTF. Here the CDR3 DNA reads TGTGCCATCAGTGAGCCGGGCCCGGTCCTCTATGGCTACACCTTC.

V is TRBV5-1 and J is TRBJ1-2; D ambiguous. V dropped 2 bases and J dropped 8 bases, with 16 bases sitting between them. The germline V gene encodes CDR1 SGHRS and CDR2 YFSETQ. The CDR3 sequence is 14 residues long. CDR3 sequence: CASSFGTSQAGYTF. The CDR3 coding sequence is TGCGCCAGCAGCTTTGGAACCAGTCAAGCAGGCTACACCTTC.

The chain employs TRBV27 and TRBJ2-7; 7 bases agree with TRBD1. CDR1 and CDR2 from the germline V gene are MNHEY and SMNVEV (reference sequence). V dropped 8 bases and J dropped 0; count of bases not matched to a gene: 4. The CDR3 covers 13 residues. The CDR3 protein is CASGGQFSYEQYF. As DNA, the CDR3 is TGTGCCAGCGGGGGACAGTTCTCCTACGAGCAGTACTTC.

This clonotype was seen at least ten times. The rearrangement uses TRBV5-1 and TRBJ2-7, with TRBD1 matching over 7 bases. The CDR3 covers 13 residues. The germline gives CDR1 SGHRS, CDR2 YFSETQ. Losses at the gene ends were 2 bases for V and 7 bases for J; bases not matched to a gene: 6. CDR3 bases: TGCGCCAGCAGCTTCCAGGACAGGATAGAGCAGTACTTC. Translating gives CASSFQDRIEQYF.

V usage is TRBV18 and J usage is TRBJ2-1; 11 bases match TRBD2. The ends lost 0 bases at V and 6 bases at J; junction bases unmatched: 4. This CDR3 is built from 16 residues. Germline CDR1 and CDR2: KGHSH and LQKENI. This CDR3 reads CASSPPLLAGGNEQFF. The CDR3 DNA follows: TGTGCCAGCTCACCACCGTTGCTAGCGGGGGGCAATGAGCAGTTCTTC.

The chain carries TRBV6-6 and TRBJ2-4, with TRBD2 matching over 7 bases. V was pared by 2 bases and J by 2 bases, with 9 bases of the junction left unmatched. CDR3 length equals 17 residues. Germline V CDR1 and CDR2: MNHNY, SVGAGI (reference sequence). The CDR3 DNA reads as TGTGCCAGCAGTTACCCCGGGGGGAGTACGTCCAAAAACATTCAGTACTTC. Its translation is CASSYPGGSTSKNIQYF.

The rearrangement uses TRBV9 and TRBJ2-7, with D possibly TRBD2 on 5 matching bases. Germline assignment: CDR1 SGDLS and CDR2 YYNGEE. Trimming took 3 bases from V and 2 from J, leaving 18 bases between them. This CDR3 has 16 amino acids. CDR3 DNA: TGTGCCAGCAGCGCAGGCCCCGACGGAGGCACCTACGAGCAGTACTTC. Translating it yields CASSAGPDGGTYEQYF.

This clonotype was observed a handful of times. The chain recombines TRBV12-3 or TRBV12-4 with TRBJ2-7; 11 bases line up with TRBD2. J gave up 0 bases and V 6 bases, and 13 bases lay outside the gene matches. The CDR3 is 18 amino acids. The CDR3 loop is CASSEIGTSGGCSYEQYV. The CDR3 DNA reads TGTGCCAGCAGCGAAATCGGGACTAGCGGAGGATGCTCCTACGAGCAGTACGTC.

The V and J genes are TRBV12-3 or TRBV12-4 and TRBJ2-3; TRBD1 or TRBD2 may be the D gene (5 bases each). The CDR3 is made up of 14 amino acids. The ends were cut back, 2 bases at V and 1 base at J, with 7 bases in the middle. The CDR3 bases are TGTGCCAGCAGTTTACAGGGAGGCACAGATACGCAGTATTTT. Translating it yields CASSLQGGTDTQYF.

By frequency in the sample, this clonotype is medium-sized. The chain has TRBV12-3 or TRBV12-4 and TRBJ2-1; 13 bases agree with TRBD2. CDR3 length: 15 residues. The ends lost 6 bases at V and 6 bases at J; junction bases unmatched: 5. CDR3 coding DNA: TGTGCCAGCAGGTCCGGGACTAGCGGGGCCAATGAGCAGTTCTTC. Amino acids: CASRSGTSGANEQFF.

J is TRBJ1-1 and V is TRBV7-8, with D unclear. Germline V gene lookup returns CDR1 SGHVS and CDR2 FQNEAQ. Trimming removed 1 base from V and 0 bases from J, with 12 bases in between. The CDR3 is 16 residues long. The CDR3 loop is CASSLGLTTMNTEAFF. As DNA, the CDR3 is TGTGCCAGCAGCTTAGGGTTGACCACCATGAACACTGAAGCTTTCTTT.

This sequence joins TRBV5-1 and TRBJ2-2; 10 positions agree with TRBD2. Germline V gene lookup returns CDR1 SGHRS and CDR2 YFSETQ. Unmatched junction bases numbered 10, after V lost 4 bases and J lost 7 bases. There are 16 residues in the CDR3. The CDR3 coding sequence is TGCGCCAGCAGCACGGGAGCTAGCGGGGGCAGCGGGGAGCTGTTTTTT. Residues: CASSTGASGGSGELFF.

In this sample, this clonotype turned up once. The CDR3, as DNA: TGCGCCAGCAGCCCGGGGCAAATAGGCGGCACAGATACGCAGTATTTT. This codes for CASSPGQIGGTDTQYF. This chain connects TRBV5-1 to TRBJ2-3; D might be TRBD1 or TRBD2, each matching 5 bases. This CDR3 contains 16 residues. Germline assignment: CDR1 SGHRS and CDR2 YFSETQ. Trimming took off 4 bases at V and 1 base at J, with 16 bases between the two ends.

Notes on this clonotype: The junction departs from the called germline gene at one end, perhaps through a read error. V and J are TRBV5-4 and TRBJ2-3; possible D gene TRBD2, 7 bases. CDR1 and CDR2 (germline): SGHNT, YYREEE (reference sequence). The CDR3 runs 15 residues. CDR3 nucleotides: TGTGCCAGCAGTTTGGGCGGGGGCATCTTGTATACGCAGTATTTT. Its translation is CASSLGGGILYTQYF.

The table lists this clonotype with a few counts. CDR3 sequence reads: CASSYSSTVHMNTEAFF. CDR3 coding DNA: TGTGCCAGCAGTTACTCATCCACAGTTCACATGAACACTGAAGCTTTCTTT. The genes are TRBV6-5 and TRBJ1-1; D unresolved. Germline CDR1 reads MNHEY; CDR2 reads SVGAGI. There are 17 residues in the CDR3. V lost 0 bases to trimming and J lost 0 bases, with 14 bases between them.

This clonotype occurred many times. At one of its ends the junction is not consistent with the germline gene, which may arise from a read error. The rearrangement uses TRBV5-1 and TRBJ1-1, with no clear D. In germline, CDR1 is SGHRS, CDR2 YFSETQ. The CDR3 consists of 13 residues. CDR3 loop: CASSFTLNTEAFF. The DNA for the CDR3 is TGTGCCAGCAGCTTCACACTGAACACTGAAGCTTTCTTT.

The rearrangement links TRBV19 to TRBJ1-2, with D unresolved. The germline V gene has CDR1 LNHDA and CDR2 SQIVND (reference sequence). With 6 bases removed from V and 11 bases from J, the gap between germline ends came to 19 bases. This CDR3 spans 13 amino acids. CDR3 sequence reads: CASSPEGTMGYTF. The CDR3 nucleotides are TGTGCCAGTAGCCCCGAGGGCACCATGGGGTACACCTTC.